The next 18 T cell receptor beta chains were all read from a single sample in a study of Graves' ophthalmopathy and Graves' hyperthyroidism. Amplified TCR beta CDR3 regions were obtained using RNA transcripts as template. HTBI primers were employed in first-round RT-PCR, then a second-round multiplex PCR followed. Using its own MiXCR run on the multiplex PCR reads, TCRdb lists one record per CDR3 protein. This sample has a few hundred thousand distinct CDR3 sequences, with approximately 18% found just once. Material: peripheral blood. These receptors were obtained from an adult woman with stable Graves' hyperthyroidism.

This clonotype was counted many times. The chain joins TRBV12-3 or TRBV12-4 to TRBJ1-1, with a weak D call TRBD1 (5 bases). The CDR3 totals 17 residues. V dropped 4 bases and J dropped 3 bases, with 21 bases sitting between them. The CDR3: CASSSPTIDSSDTEAFF. The DNA of the CDR3 is TGTGCCAGCAGTTCCCCAACGATAGACAGTTCTGACACTGAAGCTTTCTTT.

The chain uses TRBV20-1 and TRBJ2-7, with a tentative D call TRBD1 (6 bases). Germline V CDR1 and CDR2: DFQATT, SNEGSKA (reference sequence). V was cut by 6 bases and J by 2 bases, with 17 bases left in between. This CDR3 is 14 amino acids long. The CDR3 protein is CSAKNREGTYEQYF. DNA of the CDR3: TGCAGTGCAAAGAACAGGGAAGGTACCTACGAGCAGTACTTC.

This clonotype has just one count. The CDR3 loop reads CASSLTYYEQYF. Written as DNA, the CDR3 is TGTGCCAGCAGCCTTACCTACTACGAGCAGTACTTC. The chain couples TRBV28 to TRBJ2-7, with D unclear. Per the germline V gene, CDR1 is MDHEN and CDR2 is SYDVKM. The CDR3 has 12 residues. Trimming shortened V by 6 bases and J by 3 bases, and 9 bases separated the two germline ends. The entire variable domain, with the rest obtained from reference TRBV28 and TRBJ2-7, is as follows: DVKVTQSSRYLVKRTGEKVFLECVQDMDHENMFWYRQDPGLGLRLIYFSYDVKMKEKGDIPEGYSVSREKKERFSLILESASTNQTSMYLCASSLTYYEQYFGPGTRLTVT.

This clonotype was recorded many times. J is TRBJ2-7 and V is TRBV27; 9 bases map to TRBD1. The germline V gene encodes CDR1 MNHEY and CDR2 SMNVEV (reference sequence). V lost 4 bases, J lost 7 bases, and 8 bases stayed unmatched. The CDR3 extends over 14 amino acids. The CDR3 here is CASSSPQGAREQYF. The CDR3 nucleotides read TGTGCCAGCAGTTCCCCACAGGGGGCGCGGGAGCAGTACTTC.

V and J are TRBV6-2 or TRBV6-3 and TRBJ2-7, with D perhaps TRBD2 (6 bases). This CDR3 contains 15 residues. Trimming cost V 6 bases and J 0 bases, with 15 bases left between them. CDR1 is MNHEY, CDR2 SVGEGT, per germline. The CDR3 DNA sequence: TGTGCCAGCAGCGAACCGGGACTCAGCTCCTACGAGCAGTACTTC. As protein: CASSEPGLSSYEQYF.

This clonotype was seen ten or more times. J is TRBJ1-2 and V is TRBV20-1; unclear D gene. The CDR3 runs 13 residues. The V gene's germline CDR1 is DFQATT and CDR2 SNEGSKA (reference sequence). V was shortened by 4 bases and J by 2 bases, with 11 bases between the two germline ends. The CDR3 region is CSAKEIQNYGYTF. The CDR3, as DNA: TGCAGTGCTAAGGAAATACAAAACTATGGCTACACCTTC.

The chain is built from TRBV13 and TRBJ2-2, with D perhaps assigned TRBD1 or TRBD2 (5 bases each). This CDR3 has 16 amino acids. The V end was cut by 5 bases, the J end by 2 bases, with 15 bases between. Germline V lookup: CDR1 PRHDT, CDR2 FYEKMQ (reference sequence). CDR3 sequence reads: CASSETGTINTGELFF. In DNA, the CDR3 is TGTGCCAGCAGCGAAACCGGGACCATAAACACCGGGGAGCTGTTTTTT.

In this sample, this clonotype turned up many times. V usage is TRBV20-1 and J usage is TRBJ2-6; D is perhaps TRBD2 (6 bases). Germline CDR1 and CDR2: DFQATT and SNEGSKA (reference sequence). Trimming took 5 bases from V and 2 from J, leaving 10 bases between them. The CDR3 loop spans 14 amino acids. For the CDR3, the DNA is TGCAGTGCTGTGTCTAGCGCTGGGGCCAACGTCCTGACTTTC. Translated: CSAVSSAGANVLTF.

This clonotype has ten or more counts. This chain links TRBV6-1 with TRBJ1-5; D not certain. The germline V and J ends were trimmed by 8 bases and 0 bases, with 11 bases remaining between them. The CDR3 contains 14 residues. Germline assignment: CDR1 MNHNS and CDR2 SASEGT. CDR3 nucleotide sequence: TGTGCCAGCGAAGGAGAATATAGCAATCAGCCCCAGCATTTT. Translated: CASEGEYSNQPQHF.

This clonotype was seen many times. This rearrangement joins TRBV25-1 to TRBJ1-2; 7 positions agree with TRBD1. The CDR3 sequence is 13 residues long. Per germline, CDR1 MGHDK and CDR2 SYGVNS. The trim removed 7 bases at V and 3 bases at J, leaving 5 bases unmatched. The CDR3 loop is CASMSGTDYGYTF. The CDR3 DNA reads TGTGCCAGCATGTCCGGGACAGACTATGGCTACACCTTC.

This clonotype was seen repeatedly, ten times or more. V gene TRBV5-1 combines with J gene TRBJ2-5; D unresolved. The CDR3 is 12 amino acids. The ends were cut back, 3 bases at V and 5 bases at J, with 8 bases in the middle. Germline CDR1 is SGHRS and CDR2 is YFSETQ. CDR3 loop: CASSSEWETQYF. The CDR3 DNA follows: TGCGCCAGCAGCTCAGAATGGGAGACCCAGTACTTC.

There are a few counts of this clonotype. J is TRBJ2-2 and V is TRBV6-1, with D unclear. Looked up from germline, CDR1 is MNHNS and CDR2 is SASEGT. Trimming removed 7 bases at V and 3 bases at J, with 9 bases between. CDR3 length: 13 residues. The CDR3 DNA sequence: TGTGCCAGCACCGGTGGGGACACCGGGGAGCTGTTTTTT. Its protein product is CASTGGDTGELFF.

The table lists this clonotype with many counts. The V gene is TRBV11-2, the J gene TRBJ2-7; D not certain. V was cut by 3 bases and J by 6 bases, with 9 bases left in between. The CDR3 sequence is 12 residues long. Germline CDR1 reads SGHAT; CDR2 reads FQNNGV. The CDR3 region is CASSFVGPEQYF. CDR3 DNA sequence: TGTGCCAGCAGCTTTGTTGGACCCGAGCAGTACTTC.

This chain connects TRBV6-5 to TRBJ2-7; unclear D gene. Per the germline V gene, CDR1 is MNHEY and CDR2 is SVGAGI. The CDR3 has 14 residues. The V end was cut by 2 bases, the J end by 3 bases, with 11 bases between. CDR3 residues: CASSYGEEGYEQYF. The CDR3 region has the DNA TGTGCCAGCAGTTACGGGGAAGAAGGCTACGAGCAGTACTTC.

Comment on this clonotype: This may come from a read error, since a much larger clone is one base off. The rearrangement joins TRBV11-2 to TRBJ2-7; TRBD2 agrees at 14 bases. V shed 5 bases, J shed 7 bases, and the junction held 7 bases outside the gene matches. Germline V gene data show CDR1 as SGHAT and CDR2 as FQNNGV. This CDR3 contains 15 residues. CDR3 protein: CASSGTGTSGSEQYF. The CDR3 DNA follows: TGTGCCAGCAGCGGAACCGGGACTAGCGGGAGTGAGCAGTACTTC. Based on the CDR3 plus reference TRBV11-2 and TRBJ2-7, the full variable domain is EAGVAQSPRYKIIEKRQSVAFWCNPISGHATLYWYQQILGQGPKLLIQFQNNGVVDDSQLPKDRFSAERLKGVDSTLKIQPAKLEDSAVYLCASSGTGTSGSEQYFGPGTRLTVT.

This clonotype was found many times. The chain uses TRBV29-1 and TRBJ2-5; the match to TRBD2 covers 8 bases. CDR1 SQVTM and CDR2 ANQGSEA come from the germline V gene. V lost 3 bases to trimming and J lost 6 bases; unmatched junction nucleotides: 9. The CDR3 is made up of 14 amino acids. Here the CDR3 DNA reads TGCAGCGTTGAGTTAGCGGGGCACCTGCAGACCCAGTACTTC. The encoded protein is CSVELAGHLQTQYF. Combining the CDR3 with reference TRBV29-1 and TRBJ2-5 gives the whole variable domain SAVISQKPSRDICQRGTSLTIQCQVDSQVTMMFWYRQQPGQSLTLIATANQGSEATYESGFVIDKFPISRPNLTFSTLTVSNMSPEDSSIYLCSVELAGHLQTQYFGPGTRLLVL.

This clonotype was seen a handful of times. The chain couples TRBV24-1 to TRBJ2-3, with D perhaps assigned TRBD1 or TRBD2 (5 bases each). Trimming removed 7 bases from V and 3 bases from J, with 19 bases in between. Germline CDR1 KGHDR, CDR2 SFDVKD. This CDR3 comprises 16 residues. CDR3 bases: TGTGCCACCAGCGACGTTACGAGGGGCGCAACAGATACGCAGTATTTT. As protein: CATSDVTRGATDTQYF.

About this clonotype itself: A junction end diverges from the germline sequence, so it may reflect a read error. V gene TRBV27 combines with J gene TRBJ1-1, with D perhaps TRBD1 (6 bases). The germline CDR1 and CDR2 sequences are MNHEY and SMNVEV (reference sequence). CDR3 length equals 15 residues. CDR3 nucleotide sequence: TGTGCCATCAGCCCCGGACAGTGGAGGAACACTGAAGATTTCTTT. Amino acid sequence: CAISPGQWRNTEDFF.